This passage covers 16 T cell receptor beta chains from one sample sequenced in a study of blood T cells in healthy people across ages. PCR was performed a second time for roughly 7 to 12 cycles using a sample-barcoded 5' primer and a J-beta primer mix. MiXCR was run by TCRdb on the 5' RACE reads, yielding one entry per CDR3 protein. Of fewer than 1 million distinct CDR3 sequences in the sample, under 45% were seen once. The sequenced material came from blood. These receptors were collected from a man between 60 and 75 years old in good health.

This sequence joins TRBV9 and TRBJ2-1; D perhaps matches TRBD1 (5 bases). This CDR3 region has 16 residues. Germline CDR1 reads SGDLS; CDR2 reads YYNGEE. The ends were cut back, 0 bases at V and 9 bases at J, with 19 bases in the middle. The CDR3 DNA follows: TGTGCCAGCAGCGTAGGTGTTCCCCTCAGGGATAGTGAGCAGTTCTTC. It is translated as CASSVGVPLRDSEQFF.

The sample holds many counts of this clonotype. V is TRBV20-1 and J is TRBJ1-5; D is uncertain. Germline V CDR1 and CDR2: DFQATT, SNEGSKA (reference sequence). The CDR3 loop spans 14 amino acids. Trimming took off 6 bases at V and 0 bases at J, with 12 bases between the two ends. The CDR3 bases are TGCAGTGCCAGAAGCGATGTTAGCAATCAGCCCCAGCATTTT. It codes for CSARSDVSNQPQHF.

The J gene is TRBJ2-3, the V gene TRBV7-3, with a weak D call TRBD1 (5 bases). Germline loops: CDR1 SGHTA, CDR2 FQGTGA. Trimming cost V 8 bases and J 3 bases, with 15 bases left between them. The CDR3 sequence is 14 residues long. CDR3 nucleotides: TGTGCCAGCGCCAGGGCAGTAAGGACAGATACGCAGTATTTT. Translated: CASARAVRTDTQYF.

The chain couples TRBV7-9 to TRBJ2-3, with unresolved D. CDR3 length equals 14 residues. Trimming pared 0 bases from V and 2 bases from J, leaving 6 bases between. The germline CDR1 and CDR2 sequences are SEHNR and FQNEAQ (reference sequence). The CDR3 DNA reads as TGTGCCAGCAGCTTAGCAGGGCCCACAGATACGCAGTATTTT. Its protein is CASSLAGPTDTQYF.

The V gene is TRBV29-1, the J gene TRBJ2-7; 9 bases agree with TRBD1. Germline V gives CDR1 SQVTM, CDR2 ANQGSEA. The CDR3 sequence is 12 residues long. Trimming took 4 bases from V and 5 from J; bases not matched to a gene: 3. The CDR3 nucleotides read TGCAGCGTTGCCGGGACAGGGAACGAGCAGTACTTC. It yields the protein CSVAGTGNEQYF.

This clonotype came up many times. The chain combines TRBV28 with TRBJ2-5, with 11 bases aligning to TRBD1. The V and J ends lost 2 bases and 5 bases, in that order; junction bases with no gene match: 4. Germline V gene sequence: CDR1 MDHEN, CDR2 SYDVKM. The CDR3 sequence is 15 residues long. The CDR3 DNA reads TGTGCCAGCAGTTTAGGACAGGGGGCAGGGGAGACCCAGTACTTC. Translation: CASSLGQGAGETQYF.

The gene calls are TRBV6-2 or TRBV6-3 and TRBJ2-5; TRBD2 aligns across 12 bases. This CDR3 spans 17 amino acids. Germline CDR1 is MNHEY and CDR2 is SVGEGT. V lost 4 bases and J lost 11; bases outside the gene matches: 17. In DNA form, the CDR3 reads TGTGCCAGCAGTTGGGGAGTTACTAGCGGGGGGCCCTATGAGCAGTACTTC. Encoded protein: CASSWGVTSGGPYEQYF.

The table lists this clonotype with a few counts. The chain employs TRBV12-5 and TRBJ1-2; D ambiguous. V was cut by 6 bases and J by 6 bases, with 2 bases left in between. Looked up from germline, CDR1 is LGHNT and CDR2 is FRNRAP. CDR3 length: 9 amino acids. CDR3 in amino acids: CASGDGYTF. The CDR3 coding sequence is TGTGCTAGTGGGGATGGCTACACCTTC.

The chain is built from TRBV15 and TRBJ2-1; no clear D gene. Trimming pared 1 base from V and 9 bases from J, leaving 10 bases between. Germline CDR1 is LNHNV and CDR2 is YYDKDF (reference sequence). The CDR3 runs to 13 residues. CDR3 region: CATSRGTGSEQFF. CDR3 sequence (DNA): TGTGCCACCAGCAGAGGCACGGGCAGTGAGCAGTTCTTC.

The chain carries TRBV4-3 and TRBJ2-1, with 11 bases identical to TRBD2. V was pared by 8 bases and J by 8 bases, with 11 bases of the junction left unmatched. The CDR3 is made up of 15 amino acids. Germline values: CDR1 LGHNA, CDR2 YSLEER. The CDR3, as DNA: TGCGCCAGCCAGCGGGGTAGCGGGGGGGGAGATGAGCAGTTCTTC. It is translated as CASQRGSGGGDEQFF.

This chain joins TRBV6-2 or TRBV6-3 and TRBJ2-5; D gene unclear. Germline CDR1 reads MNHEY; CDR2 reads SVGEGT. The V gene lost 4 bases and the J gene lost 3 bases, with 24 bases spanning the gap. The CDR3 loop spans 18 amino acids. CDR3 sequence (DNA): TGTGCCAGCAGTTTCCCTTTAGGTGGACCCAGAAAGGAAGAGACCCAGTACTTC. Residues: CASSFPLGGPRKEETQYF.

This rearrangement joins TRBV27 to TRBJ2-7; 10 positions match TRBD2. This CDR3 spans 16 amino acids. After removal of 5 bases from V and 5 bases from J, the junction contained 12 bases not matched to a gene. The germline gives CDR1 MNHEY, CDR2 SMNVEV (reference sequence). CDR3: CASSNLLAGYVNEQYF. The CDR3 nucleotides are TGTGCCAGCAGTAACCTACTAGCGGGGTACGTAAACGAGCAGTACTTC.

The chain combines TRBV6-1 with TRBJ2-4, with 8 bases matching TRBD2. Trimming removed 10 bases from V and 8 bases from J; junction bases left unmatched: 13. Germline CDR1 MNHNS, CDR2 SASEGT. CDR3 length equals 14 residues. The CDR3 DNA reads TGTGCCACCAGACAGTCTGTTAGCGGGGACATTCAGTACTTC. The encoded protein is CATRQSVSGDIQYF.

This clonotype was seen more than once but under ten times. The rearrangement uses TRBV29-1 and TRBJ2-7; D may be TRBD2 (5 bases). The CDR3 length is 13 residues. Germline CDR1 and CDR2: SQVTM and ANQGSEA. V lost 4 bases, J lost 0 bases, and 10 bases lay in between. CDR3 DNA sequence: TGCAGCGTTGTGGCTGGGAGCTCCTACGAGCAGTACTTC. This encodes CSVVAGSSYEQYF.

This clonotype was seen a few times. The DNA of the CDR3 is TGTGCCAGCAGTTATGGAACAGGAGGCACAGATACGCAGTATTTT. It translates to CASSYGTGGTDTQYF. The J gene is TRBJ2-3, the V gene TRBV6-2 or TRBV6-3; a weak D match, TRBD1 (5 bases). The germline gives CDR1 MNHEY, CDR2 SVGEGT. V gave up 3 bases and J gave up 1 base, with 11 bases separating them. This CDR3 is 15 amino acids long.

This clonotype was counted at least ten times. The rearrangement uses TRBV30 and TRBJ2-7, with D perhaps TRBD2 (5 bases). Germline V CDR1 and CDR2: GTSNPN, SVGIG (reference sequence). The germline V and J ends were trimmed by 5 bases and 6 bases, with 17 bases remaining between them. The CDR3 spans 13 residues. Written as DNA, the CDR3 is TGTGCCTGGGCCCGACCGGGAACCTTCGAGCAGTACTTC. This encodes CAWARPGTFEQYF.